Here is one T cell receptor beta chain with its context. Its cognate antigen has yet to be identified. Per-nucleotide qualities are absent, and no much larger clonotype sits a single base away. Collaborating institutions collected whole blood in K2EDTA tubes following their own protocols. Collaborator samples were shipped for TCRbeta analysis as frozen whole blood, isolated PBMCs, or DNA extracted from either sample type. The immunoSEQ Assay, a bias-controlled multiplex PCR, was used to amplify TCRbeta CDR3 regions from genomic DNA. The authors' pipeline ran thus. Within the assay, amplification of reference gene primers was used to estimate how many nucleated cells each sample contained. To quantify the absolute abundance of each unique TCRbeta CDR3 rearrangement, sequence reads were collapsed and filtered. Productive Simpson clonality was computed per sample as the square root of Simpson's diversity index over productive rearrangements. This is the immuneACCESS table as TCRdb keeps it, with only in-frame sequences that have V and J called. A part of the clones is gone; compared with another copy, unresolved V genes explain less than half, and the rest is unexplained. V and J calls and clone size are those listed in that table; D and trimming were worked out from the DNA. Present in this sample are some 80,000 clones, roughly 88% of which were seen just once. Approximately 2.5% of the sample rests with the top ten.

The CDR3, cysteine through phenylalanine, is 15 amino acids long. Only CDR3 DNA is held: 45 bases, read in frame from base 1. The V end gives up 6 bases and the J end 0 bases, leaving 5 bases in the junction not matched to a gene. The germline V gene provides CDR1 SNHLY and CDR2 FYNNEI. The data were taken from a study of blood T cell repertoires in COVID-19 (dated by TCRdb to the early 2020s). As for the study more broadly: The collaborator samples originated in the United States, Italy and Spain and spanned the acute and convalescent phases of COVID-19. The sample metadata nearly always contained a de-identified subject ID, COVID-19 status, age in years and sex. HLA class I and class II types, where available, came from metadata supplied by the sample provider rather than from assay-based typing. The repertoires were released in a freely available public database intended as a resource for research on the immune response to SARS-CoV-2. Subjects who had been exposed to COVID-19, were actively infected with it, or had recovered from it provided the deeply sampled blood TCRbeta repertoires that made up the dataset. Samples came from the ongoing ImmuneRACE study (first 160 participants) plus 1,254 subjects from 6 global collaborators. The prospective study material was composed of cDNA or gDNA derived from T cells, B-cell-depleted T cells, or PBMCs. The study at large found these results: Clinical and demographic metadata were provided uncurated, with the amount varying by source and participant.

Sequencing was performed on peripheral blood. The origin of this receptor is a human donor in a cohort sampled during active COVID-19. This chain is built from TRBV2 and TRBJ2-4; 7 junctional bases match TRBD2. The bases are TGTGCCAGCAGCGGATGGGGGGGAGCCAAAAACATTCAGTACTTC. This is translated as CASSGWGGAKNIQYF.